Reported below is one T cell receptor (beta chain). What it recognizes is unknown. This sample was taken from a study of T cell responses to AZD1222 COVID-19 vaccine. Whole-study findings and limits: Reports indicate that nearly half of spike-specific TCRs are directed at unmutated variant regions. The donor cohort was predominantly white British with a female majority, and clonal diversity may have been underestimated.

This table comes from immunoSEQ multiplex PCR, and its TCRdb copy is limited to in-frame clones, with some not included. The sample has some 69,000 clones; 75% to 90% are singletons. The CDR3 has 14 amino acids. The trim removed 7 bases at V and 8 bases at J, leaving 10 bases unmatched. Germline-derived CDR1 and CDR2 are LNHDA and SQIVND (reference sequence). The chain has TRBV19 and TRBJ2-1; 8 positions match TRBD1. Sample: peripheral blood, taken 28 days after the second AZD1222 dose. The TCR sequence derives from an adult who received the AZD1222 COVID-19 vaccine. The CDR3 nucleotides are TGTGCCAGTACCTTACAGGGGGAAAAAGATGAGCAGTTCTTC. This translates into CASTLQGEKDEQFF. Full variable domain (missing parts from reference TRBV19 and TRBJ2-1): DGGITQSPKYLFRKEGQNVTLSCEQNLNHDAMYWYRQDPGQGLRLIYYSQIVNDFQKGDIAEGYSVSREKKESFPLTVTSAQKNPTAFYLCASTLQGEKDEQFFGPGTRLTVL.